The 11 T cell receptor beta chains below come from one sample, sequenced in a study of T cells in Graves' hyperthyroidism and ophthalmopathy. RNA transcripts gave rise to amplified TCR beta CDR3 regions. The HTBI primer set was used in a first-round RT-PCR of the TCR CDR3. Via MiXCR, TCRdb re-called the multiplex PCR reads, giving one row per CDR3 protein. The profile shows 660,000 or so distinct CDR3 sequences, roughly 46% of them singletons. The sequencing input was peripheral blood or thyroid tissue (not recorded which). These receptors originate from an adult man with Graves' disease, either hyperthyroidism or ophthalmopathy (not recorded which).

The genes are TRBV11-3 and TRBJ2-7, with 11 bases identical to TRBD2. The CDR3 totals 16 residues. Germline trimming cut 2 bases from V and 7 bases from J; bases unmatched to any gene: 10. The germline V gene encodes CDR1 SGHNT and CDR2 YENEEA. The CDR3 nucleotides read TGTGCCAGCAGCTTATTTGGCGGGACTAGCGGTCTGGAGCAGTACTTC. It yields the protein CASSLFGGTSGLEQYF.

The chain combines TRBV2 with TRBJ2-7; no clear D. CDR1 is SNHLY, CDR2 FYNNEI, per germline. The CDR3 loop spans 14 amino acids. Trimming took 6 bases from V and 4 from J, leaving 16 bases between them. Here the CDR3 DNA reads TGTGCCAGCAGGCCTCCTCGGAAGTGGTACGAGCAGTACTTC. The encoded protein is CASRPPRKWYEQYF.

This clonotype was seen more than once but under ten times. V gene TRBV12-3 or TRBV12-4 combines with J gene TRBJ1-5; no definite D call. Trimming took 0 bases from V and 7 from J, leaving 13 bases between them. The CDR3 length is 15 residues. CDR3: CASSLAAGVRQPQHF. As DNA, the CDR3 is TGTGCCAGCAGTTTAGCAGCCGGGGTGCGGCAGCCCCAGCATTTT.

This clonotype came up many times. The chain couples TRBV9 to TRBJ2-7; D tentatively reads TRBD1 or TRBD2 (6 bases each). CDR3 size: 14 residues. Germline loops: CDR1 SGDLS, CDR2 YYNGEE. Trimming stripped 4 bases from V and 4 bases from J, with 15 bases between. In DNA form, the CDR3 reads TGTGCCAGCAGCCCCAGTGGGGGGCAATACGAGCAGTACTTC. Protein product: CASSPSGGQYEQYF.

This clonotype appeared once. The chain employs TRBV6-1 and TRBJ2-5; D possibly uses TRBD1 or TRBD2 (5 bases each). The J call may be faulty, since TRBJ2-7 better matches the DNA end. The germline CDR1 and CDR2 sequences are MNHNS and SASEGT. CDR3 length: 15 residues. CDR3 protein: CASRGTFLSEYEQYF. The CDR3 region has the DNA TGTGCCAGCAGGGGGACCTTCCTCTCGGAGTACGAGCAGTACTTC.

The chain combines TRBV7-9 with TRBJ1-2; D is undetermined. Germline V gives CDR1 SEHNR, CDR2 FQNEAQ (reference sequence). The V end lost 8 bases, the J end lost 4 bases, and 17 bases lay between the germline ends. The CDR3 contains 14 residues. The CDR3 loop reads CASRPLGGIYGYTF. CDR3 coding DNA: TGTGCCAGCCGGCCCTTGGGAGGTATCTATGGCTACACCTTC.

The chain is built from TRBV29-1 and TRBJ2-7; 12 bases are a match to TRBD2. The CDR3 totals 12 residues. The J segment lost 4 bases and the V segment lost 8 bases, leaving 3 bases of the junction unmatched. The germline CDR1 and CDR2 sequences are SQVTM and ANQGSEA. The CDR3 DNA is TGCAGCTTGGGGACTAGCGGGTACGAGCAGTACTTC. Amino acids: CSLGTSGYEQYF.

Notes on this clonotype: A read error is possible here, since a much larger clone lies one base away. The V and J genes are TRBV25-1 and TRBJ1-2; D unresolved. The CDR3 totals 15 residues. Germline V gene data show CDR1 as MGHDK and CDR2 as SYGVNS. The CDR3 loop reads CVSSEYVLQSTGYTF. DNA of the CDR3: TGTGTCAGCAGTGAATATGTCCTCCAATCGACGGGCTACACCTTC.

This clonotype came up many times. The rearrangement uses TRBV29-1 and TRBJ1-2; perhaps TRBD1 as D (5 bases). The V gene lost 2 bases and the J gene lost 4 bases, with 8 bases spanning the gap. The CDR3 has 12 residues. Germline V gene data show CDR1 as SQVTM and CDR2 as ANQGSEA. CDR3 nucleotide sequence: TGCAGCGTTGAAACAGGCGGCTATGGCTACACCTTC. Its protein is CSVETGGYGYTF.

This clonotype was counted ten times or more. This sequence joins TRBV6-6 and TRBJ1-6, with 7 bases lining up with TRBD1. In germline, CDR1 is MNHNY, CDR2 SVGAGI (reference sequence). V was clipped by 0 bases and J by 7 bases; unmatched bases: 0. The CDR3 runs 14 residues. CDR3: CASSYSTGNSPLHF. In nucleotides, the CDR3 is TGTGCCAGCAGTTACTCGACAGGGAATTCACCCCTCCACTTT.

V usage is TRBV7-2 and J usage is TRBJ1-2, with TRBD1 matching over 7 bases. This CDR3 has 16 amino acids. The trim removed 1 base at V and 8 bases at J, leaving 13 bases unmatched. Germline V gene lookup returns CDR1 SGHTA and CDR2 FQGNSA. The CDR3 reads CASSLGGRQGREGYTF. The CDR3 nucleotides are TGTGCCAGCAGCTTAGGGGGGCGACAGGGTAGAGAAGGCTACACCTTC.